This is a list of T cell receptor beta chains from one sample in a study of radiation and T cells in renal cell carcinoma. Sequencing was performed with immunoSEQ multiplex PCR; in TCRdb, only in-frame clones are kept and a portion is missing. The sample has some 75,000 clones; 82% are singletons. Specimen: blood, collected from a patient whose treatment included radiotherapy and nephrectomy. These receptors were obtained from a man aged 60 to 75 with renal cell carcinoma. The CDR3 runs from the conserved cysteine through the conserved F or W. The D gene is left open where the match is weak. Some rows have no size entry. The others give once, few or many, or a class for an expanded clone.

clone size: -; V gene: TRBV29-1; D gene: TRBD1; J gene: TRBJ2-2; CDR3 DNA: TGCAGATCGACAGGGGGAAAGACCGGGGAGCTGTTTTTT; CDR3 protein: CRSTGGKTGELFF
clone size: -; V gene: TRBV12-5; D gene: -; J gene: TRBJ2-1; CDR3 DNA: TGTGCTAGTGGTTTGACCCACAATGAGCAGTTCTTC; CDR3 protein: CASGLTHNEQFF
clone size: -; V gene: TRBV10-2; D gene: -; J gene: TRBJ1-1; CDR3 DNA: TGCGCCAGCAACTCAGGGGCGGCCACTGAAGCTTTCTTT; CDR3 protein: CASNSGAATEAFF
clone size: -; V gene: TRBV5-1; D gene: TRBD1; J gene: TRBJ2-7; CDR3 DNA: TGCGCCAGCAGCTTAGGGACAGGGCGCTCCTACGAGCAGTACTTC; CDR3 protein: CASSLGTGRSYEQYF
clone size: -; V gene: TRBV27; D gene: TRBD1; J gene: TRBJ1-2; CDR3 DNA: TGTGCCAGCAGGGCGACAGGGGACTATGGCTACACCTTC; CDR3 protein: CASRATGDYGYTF
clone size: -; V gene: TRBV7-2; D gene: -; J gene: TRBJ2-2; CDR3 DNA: TGTGCCAGCAGCTTAGGCCTAGGTTACAGCGGGGAGCTGTTTTTT; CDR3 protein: CASSLGLGYSGELFF
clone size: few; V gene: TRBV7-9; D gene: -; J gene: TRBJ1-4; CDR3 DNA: TGTGCCAGCTCGGGGGTCCAGAATGAAAAACTGTTTTTT; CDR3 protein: CASSGVQNEKLFF
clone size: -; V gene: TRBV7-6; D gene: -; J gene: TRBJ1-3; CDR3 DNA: TGTGCCAGCAGCTTAGGTGGCAGGAATCATGGAAACACCATATATTTT; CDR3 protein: CASSLGGRNHGNTIYF
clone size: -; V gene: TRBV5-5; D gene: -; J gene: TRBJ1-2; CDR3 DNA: TGTGCCAGCAGACCAGTCCCCGGGGAGGTTATGGGCTACACCTTC; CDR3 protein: CASRPVPGEVMGYTF
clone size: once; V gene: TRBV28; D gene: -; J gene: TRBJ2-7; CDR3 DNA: TGTGCCAGCAGTTCCATTCTGGTCGAGCAGTACTTC; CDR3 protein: CASSSILVEQYF
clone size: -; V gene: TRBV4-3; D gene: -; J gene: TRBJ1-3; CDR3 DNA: TGCGCCAGCAGCCAATCCCTGGGGGCTCCTGGAAACACCATATATTTT; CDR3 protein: CASSQSLGAPGNTIYF
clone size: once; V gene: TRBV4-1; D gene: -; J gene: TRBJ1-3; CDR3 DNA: TGCGCCAGCAGCCAAGGATTCTTCAGGACAGAGAAAGGAAACACCATATATTTT; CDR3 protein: CASSQGFFRTEKGNTIYF
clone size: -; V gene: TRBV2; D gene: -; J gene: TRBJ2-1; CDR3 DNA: TGTGCCAGCAGTCGGAGGGGGCCCAATGAGCAGTTCTTC; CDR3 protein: CASSRRGPNEQFF
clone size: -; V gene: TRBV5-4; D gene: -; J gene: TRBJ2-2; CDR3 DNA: TGTGCCAGCAGCCCTTTGGGGGACTACACCGGGGAGCTGTTTTTT; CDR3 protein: CASSPLGDYTGELFF
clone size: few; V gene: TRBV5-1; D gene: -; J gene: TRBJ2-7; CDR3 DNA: TGCGCCAGCAGCTTGGGGTTCTACGAGCAGTACTTC; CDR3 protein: CASSLGFYEQYF
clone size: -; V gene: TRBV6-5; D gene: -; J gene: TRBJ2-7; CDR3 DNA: TGTGCCAGCAGTTACGGCCAGAGCTACGAGCAGTACTTC; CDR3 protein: CASSYGQSYEQYF
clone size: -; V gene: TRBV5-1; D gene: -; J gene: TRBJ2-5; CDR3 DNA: TGCGCCAGCAGCGGGGACACAGAAGAGACCCAGTACTTC; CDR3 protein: CASSGDTEETQYF
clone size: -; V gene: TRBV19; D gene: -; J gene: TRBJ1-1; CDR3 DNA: TGTGCCAGTAGTCATTCCCCCCAGAGCACGAACACTGAAGCTTTCTTT; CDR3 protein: CASSHSPQSTNTEAFF
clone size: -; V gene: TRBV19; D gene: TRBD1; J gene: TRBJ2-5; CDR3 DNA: TGTGCCAGTAGTCAGGGGGTGAGTGAGACCCAGTACTTC; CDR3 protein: CASSQGVSETQYF
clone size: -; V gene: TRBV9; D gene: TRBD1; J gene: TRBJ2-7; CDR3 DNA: TGTGCCAGCAGCGGAGGGGGCCCAGGGTCAGGGCAGTACTTC; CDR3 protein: CASSGGGPGSGQYF
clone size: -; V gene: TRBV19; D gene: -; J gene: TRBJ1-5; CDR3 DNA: TGTGCCAGTAGTATACCGAACAGGGAGGATCAGCCCCAGCATTTT; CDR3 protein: CASSIPNREDQPQHF
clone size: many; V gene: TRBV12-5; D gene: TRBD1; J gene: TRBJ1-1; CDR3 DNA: TGTGCTAGTGGACAGGACAGGGGCACTGAAGCTTTCTTT; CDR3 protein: CASGQDRGTEAFF
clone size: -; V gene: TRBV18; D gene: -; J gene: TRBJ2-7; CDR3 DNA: TGTGCCAGCTCACGTTCCCCAGTTTCAGTTGGGCAGTACTTC; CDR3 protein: CASSRSPVSVGQYF
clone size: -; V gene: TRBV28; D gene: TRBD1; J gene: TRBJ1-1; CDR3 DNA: TGTGCCAGCAGTTTATTGGACAGGGTACGCACTGAAGCTTTCTTT; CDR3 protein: CASSLLDRVRTEAFF